Listed below are T cell receptor beta chains from one sample, sequenced in a study of blood T cell repertoires in COVID-19. Generated by immunoSEQ multiplex PCR, the TCRdb table keeps only in-frame clones and is missing some. The table lists tens of thousands of clones, 89% of them singletons. Sequenced material: peripheral blood. These receptors all stem from a man aged 60 to 69 with acute or convalescent COVID-19. Both conserved end residues are part of each CDR3. The D gene is left open where the match is weak. Clone size is stated in some rows and not others, as once, few, many or a class when expanded.

j_call clone_size v_call d_call cdr3_aa cdr3_nt
TRBJ1-2 once TRBV7-8 - CASSRGGQRGGYTF TGTGCCAGCAGCCGAGGGGGACAAAGAGGAGGCTACACCTTC
TRBJ1-4 - TRBV29-1 - CSVVSGSNEKLFF TGCAGCGTTGTCAGCGGGTCTAATGAAAAACTGTTTTTT
TRBJ1-6 - TRBV30 TRBD1 CAWSGGTGASPLHF TGTGCCTGGAGTGGCGGGACAGGGGCCTCACCCCTCCACTTT
TRBJ1-3 - TRBV14 TRBD1 CASSGRTGRSHGNTIYF TGTGCCAGCAGCGGAAGGACAGGGAGGTCACATGGAAACACCATATATTTT
TRBJ2-7 once TRBV3-1/TRBV3-2 - CASSQPGGHEQYF TGTGCCAGCAGCCAACCGGGGGGCCACGAGCAGTACTTC
TRBJ2-1 - TRBV5-4 - CASSLDRGRDEQFF TGTGCCAGCAGCTTGGATCGGGGTCGGGATGAGCAGTTCTTC
TRBJ1-4 - TRBV9 - CASSRPNEKLFF TGTGCCAGCAGCCGTCCTAATGAAAAACTGTTTTTT
TRBJ2-7 - TRBV6-6 - CASSYETYEQYF TGTGCCAGCAGTTACGAGACCTACGAGCAGTACTTC
TRBJ2-3 - TRBV7-6 TRBD2 CASSSPGTSGGTDPQLGQYF TGTGCCAGCAGCTCCCCCGGGACTAGCGGGGGGACAGATCCCCAGCTGGGGCAGTATTTT
TRBJ1-2 once TRBV24-1 TRBD1 CATSDSPTGQGVYGYTF TGTGCCACCAGTGACTCACCGACGGGACAGGGAGTCTATGGCTACACCTTC
TRBJ1-5 - TRBV5-4 - CASSFGGAGQPQHF TGTGCCAGCAGCTTCGGGGGGGCCGGTCAGCCCCAGCATTTT
TRBJ1-2 once TRBV30 - CAWSRRSPEGYTF TGTGCCTGGAGCCGTCGATCCCCCGAGGGCTACACCTTC
TRBJ1-5 - TRBV24-1 - CATSTGNQPQHF TGTGCCACCAGTACAGGCAATCAGCCCCAGCATTTT
TRBJ1-1 - TRBV6-5 - CASRTRPGVNTEAFF TGTGCCAGCAGGACGAGGCCGGGGGTGAACACTGAAGCTTTCTTT
TRBJ2-3 - TRBV24-1 - CATSDGHTDTQYF TGTGCCACCAGTGACGGACACACAGATACGCAGTATTTT
TRBJ1-4 - TRBV27 - CASSFQGRATNEKLFF TGTGCCAGCAGCTTCCAGGGGCGGGCAACTAATGAAAAACTGTTTTTT
TRBJ2-5 - TRBV11-3 TRBD2 CASSLGAAGRETQYF TGTGCCAGCAGCTTAGGCGCAGCGGGACGCGAGACCCAGTACTTC
TRBJ2-3 once TRBV10-3 - CAISDFQGRGTDTQYF TGTGCCATCAGCGACTTCCAGGGAAGGGGCACAGATACGCAGTATTTT
TRBJ1-6 once TRBV2 - CASSELRGNSPLHF TGTGCCAGCAGTGAACTACGGGGAAATTCACCCCTCCACTTT
TRBJ1-3 - TRBV7-9 TRBD1 CASSLSGGTGNTIYF TGTGCCAGCAGCTTATCAGGGGGTACTGGAAACACCATATATTTT
TRBJ2-1 - TRBV2 - CASSPGQIYEQFF TGTGCCAGCAGTCCGGGACAAATCTATGAGCAGTTCTTC
TRBJ2-7 once TRBV5-4 TRBD1 CASSLEGAHSSYEQYF TGTGCCAGCAGCTTGGAGGGGGCCCACTCTTCCTACGAGCAGTACTTC
TRBJ1-2 - TRBV3-1/TRBV3-2 TRBD1 CASSRGTAFYGYTF TGTGCCAGCAGCCGGGGGACAGCTTTCTATGGCTACACCTTC
TRBJ1-3 - TRBV5-1 TRBD1 CASSLDETGDRAGNTIYF TGCGCCAGCAGCTTGGATGAGACAGGGGATAGAGCTGGAAACACCATATATTTT
TRBJ2-3 - TRBV4-2 TRBD2 CASSHGLAGGLNTDTQYF TGTGCCAGCAGCCATGGACTAGCGGGGGGATTGAACACAGATACGCAGTATTTT
TRBJ2-1 - TRBV14 TRBD2 CASSQPTSGDYNEQFF TGTGCCAGCAGCCAACCCACTAGCGGGGACTACAATGAGCAGTTCTTC
TRBJ2-1 - TRBV5-6 - CASSLDRVTEQFF TGTGCCAGCAGCTTGGACAGGGTGACTGAGCAGTTCTTC
TRBJ2-1 - TRBV13 TRBD2 CASSSRTSGEVWHNEQFF TGTGCCAGCAGCTCACGGACTAGCGGGGAAGTTTGGCACAATGAGCAGTTCTTC
TRBJ1-1 - TRBV19 TRBD1 CASSVGTGWGNTEAFF TGTGCCAGTAGTGTCGGGACAGGTTGGGGGAACACTGAAGCTTTCTTT
TRBJ2-7 - TRBV5-1 TRBD1 CASSRGQGVNEQYF TGCGCCAGCAGCCGGGGACAGGGAGTGAACGAGCAGTACTTC
TRBJ1-5 - TRBV12-3/TRBV12-4 - CASSFQYQPQHF TGTGCCAGCAGTTTCCAGTATCAGCCCCAGCATTTT
TRBJ1-6 - TRBV6-1 - CASSERVLRSLHF TGTGCCAGCAGTGAACGGGTATTAAGGTCCCTCCACTTT
TRBJ1-1 - TRBV14 - CASSQDRNTEAFF TGTGCCAGCAGCCAGGACAGAAACACTGAAGCTTTCTTT
TRBJ1-5 - TRBV18 TRBD1 CASSSRDRGFDQPQHF TGTGCCAGCTCAAGCCGGGACAGGGGGTTTGATCAGCCCCAGCATTTT
TRBJ1-2 - TRBV29-1 TRBD1 CSATGGDGYTF TGCAGCGCGACAGGGGGCGATGGCTACACCTTC
TRBJ1-1 - TRBV18 TRBD1 CASSPPDRVIRNTEAFF TGTGCCAGCTCACCCCCCGACAGGGTCATTAGGAACACTGAAGCTTTCTTT
TRBJ1-4 - TRBV19 - CASSPSRGGGEKLFF TGTGCCAGTAGTCCCTCCCGCGGGGGGGGTGAAAAACTGTTTTTT
TRBJ2-1 - TRBV5-1 - CASSLMGGTYNEQFF TGCGCCAGCAGCTTGATGGGAGGCACCTACAATGAGCAGTTCTTC
TRBJ2-7 few TRBV4-1 TRBD2 CASSQDTGGGYEQYF TGCGCCAGCAGCCAAGATACGGGGGGAGGCTACGAGCAGTACTTC
TRBJ2-5 - TRBV6-2/TRBV6-3 TRBD2 CASSYSALAGGQETQYF TGTGCCAGCAGTTATTCCGCCCTAGCGGGGGGTCAAGAGACCCAGTACTTC
TRBJ2-3 - TRBV4-1 TRBD1 CASSQVPTGGADTQYF TGCGCCAGCAGCCAAGTTCCGACAGGGGGGGCAGATACGCAGTATTTT
TRBJ2-1 - TRBV19 TRBD2 CASSIPGGIYNEQFF TGTGCCAGTAGTATCCCGGGGGGGATCTACAATGAGCAGTTCTTC
TRBJ2-7 - TRBV5-1 TRBD1 CASSSWDSRNEQYF TGCGCCAGCAGCTCCTGGGACAGTCGCAACGAGCAGTACTTC
TRBJ2-2 - TRBV3-1/TRBV3-2 TRBD1 CASSPGQGKNTGELFF TGTGCCAGCAGCCCGGGACAGGGAAAGAACACCGGGGAGCTGTTTTTT
TRBJ1-6 - TRBV6-9 TRBD1 CASSYPSGTANSPLHF TGTGCCAGCAGTTACCCATCCGGGACAGCTAATTCACCCCTCCACTTT
TRBJ1-5 once TRBV30 - CAWRRPQGSNQPQHF TGTGCCTGGAGGAGACCACAGGGTAGCAATCAGCCCCAGCATTTT
TRBJ2-1 - TRBV7-9 - CASSLSLNYNEQFF TGTGCCAGCAGCTTAAGCCTAAATTACAATGAGCAGTTCTTC
TRBJ2-4 - TRBV5-1 - CASSVKPGDTLGNIQYF TGCGCCAGCAGCGTTAAGCCCGGGGACACCCTTGGGAACATTCAGTACTTC
TRBJ1-5 - TRBV18 TRBD1 CASSPDRGGNQPQHF TGTGCCAGCTCCCCAGACAGGGGGGGCAATCAGCCCCAGCATTTT
TRBJ2-7 - TRBV3-1/TRBV3-2 TRBD2 CASSLRTSGGHYEQYF TGTGCCAGCAGCCTTCGGACTAGCGGGGGGCACTACGAGCAGTACTTC
TRBJ1-1 - TRBV6-1 - CASSDIGTEAFF TGTGCCAGCAGTGATATCGGGACTGAAGCTTTCTTT
TRBJ2-1 - TRBV28 TRBD2 CASSRTSGGANEQFF TGTGCCAGCAGTCGTACTAGCGGGGGGGCCAATGAGCAGTTCTTC
TRBJ1-1 - TRBV7-2 TRBD1 CASSRDRGRRNTEAFF TGTGCCAGCAGCCGGGACAGGGGGCGGAGGAACACTGAAGCTTTCTTT
TRBJ1-2 - TRBV27 TRBD1 CASSSRGPHYGYTF TGTGCCAGCAGTTCCAGGGGGCCACACTATGGCTACACCTTC
TRBJ1-1 - TRBV6-5 - CASSYSMTGDTEAFF TGTGCCAGCAGTTACTCGATGACGGGGGACACTGAAGCTTTCTTT
TRBJ1-5 few TRBV5-5 - CASSLGGQSRNQPQHF TGTGCCAGCAGCTTGGGAGGGCAATCTCGAAATCAGCCCCAGCATTTT
TRBJ2-1 - TRBV11-3 - CASSIRRGEQFF TGTGCCAGCAGCATCAGGAGGGGTGAGCAGTTCTTC
TRBJ2-7 - TRBV4-1 - CASSQTVNRAAYEQYF TGCGCCAGCAGCCAAACGGTCAACAGGGCCGCCTACGAGCAGTACTTC